This TCR beta chain was sequenced during a study of blood T cell repertoires in COVID-19. Study-wide background: The cDNA or gDNA used as material had been derived from T cells, B-cell-depleted T cells, or PBMCs.

This clone was seen once. Study processing details: Nucleated cell number was recorded as an estimate derived from reference gene primer amplification. The protocol was immunoSEQ multiplex PCR, while the TCRdb copy is restricted to in-frame clones and leaves out a portion. V and J calls plus clone size are reproduced from that table; the DNA served to infer D and trimming. The data contain some 170,000 clones, about three quarters of them seen just once; the ten biggest clones take up approximately 26%. Germline values: CDR1 GTSNPN, CDR2 SVGIG (reference sequence). The CDR3 is 13 residues long. After removal of 5 bases from V and 8 bases from J, the junction contained 6 bases not matched to a gene.

The source material was peripheral blood. The TCR sequence derives from a woman between 65 and 79 years old with acute or convalescent COVID-19. The chain uses TRBV30 and TRBJ2-1; 10 positions agree with TRBD1. CDR3 protein: CAWGTGVVDEQFF. In DNA form, the CDR3 reads TGTGCCTGGGGGACAGGGGTAGTAGATGAGCAGTTCTTC.